This entry describes one TCR beta chain. This specimen comes from a study of blood T cell repertoires in COVID-19. The overall study: T cells, B-cell-depleted T cells, or PBMCs supplied cDNA or gDNA.

This CDR3 is built from 13 residues. The germline V gene encodes CDR1 SQVTM and CDR2 ANQGSEA. Between the trimmed V and J ends, which lost 4 bases and 0 bases, there was a span of 7 bases. Assay used: immunoSEQ multiplex PCR; TCRdb lists only in-frame clones, some missing. The data contain 55,000 to 95,000 clones, 65% to 85% of them singletons. Sequencing used peripheral blood. This sequence joins TRBV29-1 and TRBJ1-5; D might be TRBD1 (5 bases). This TCR came from an older woman with acute or convalescent COVID-19. This CDR3 reads CSVVGHSNQPQHF. The DNA for the CDR3 is TGCAGCGTTGTGGGGCATAGCAATCAGCCCCAGCATTTT.